This T cell receptor (beta chain) was documented in a study of monozygotic twins with inflammatory bowel disease. The CDR3 spans 15 residues. Germline loops: CDR1 MGHRA, CDR2 YSYEKL. One entry per CDR3 protein, without DNA, is what TCRdb gives after re-calling the 5' RACE reads. Found here are about 300,000 distinct CDR3 sequences; the top ten clones hold approximately 5.4%. V usage is TRBV4-1 and J usage is TRBJ2-5; TCRdb names TRBD1, which stays unverified in the absence of DNA. Sequencing used blood. This TCR came from a human donor with ulcerative colitis or Crohn's disease, or a healthy co-twin of an affected twin (not recorded which). CDR3 amino acids: CASSQGDRGQETQYF.